This T cell receptor (beta chain) appears in the sequencing data of a study of T cell responses to AZD1222 COVID-19 vaccine. Study conclusions and caveats: A reported finding is that nearly half of spike-specific TCRs target unmutated variant regions.

As for this clone: As yet, its antigen is unknown.

The trim removed 5 bases at V and 5 bases at J, leaving 7 bases unmatched. Looked up from germline, CDR1 is SGHTA and CDR2 is FQGNSA. The CDR3 contains 14 residues. TCRdb keeps only in-frame clones here, not all; method: immunoSEQ multiplex PCR. This table has about 140,000 clones, 70% to 90% appearing once. This chain joins TRBV7-2 and TRBJ1-2; 8 bases fit TRBD1. Sequencing used peripheral blood, obtained on day 0 of AZD1222 vaccination. The TCR comes from an adult in good health. The CDR3, as DNA: TGTGCCAGCAGCCACAGGGGACAGGAGTATGGCTACACCTTC. As protein: CASSHRGQEYGYTF. Variable domain in full (rest from reference TRBV7-2 and TRBJ1-2): GAGVSQSPSNKVTEKGKDVELRCDPISGHTALYWYRQSLGQGLEFLIYFQGNSAPDKSGLPSDRFSAERTGGSVSTLTIQRTQQEDSAVYLCASSHRGQEYGYTFGSGTRLTVV.